This T cell receptor (beta chain) was documented in a study of a mutant IDH1 vaccine in newly diagnosed glioma (dated by TCRdb to 2020 to 2023). Regarding the complete study: Eight vaccinations were administered to patients in weeks 1, 3, 5, 7, 11, 15, 19 and 23, corresponding to visits V03 through V10. Prior to enrollment, standard therapy consisting of radiotherapy alone, temozolomide alone, or radiochemotherapy with temozolomide had been administered to patients, with the combination being received by most patients. Longitudinal TCRB deep sequencing was performed for about two dozen treated patients wherever samples were available for exploratory analyses. Vaccination started 4-6 weeks after radiotherapy alone, or was given together with temozolomide cycles in the groups whose treatment included chemotherapy. Peripheral blood was drawn at six visits: V03 (baseline), V05, V07, V10, V12 and V13. Of the approximately 30 treated patients, about 62% were male and roughly 40% were female, and a mean age of 40.4 years was recorded.

This clone has only one observation. The target of this receptor is not known. No quality values exist for individual bases; no much larger clone is one base distant. In the paper's terms, the time point label means: week 5, during vaccination. A 20-mer mutant IDH1 peptide at 300 micrograms in Montanide made up each vaccine dose, which was injected subcutaneously together with topical imiquimod. Donors had newly diagnosed WHO grade 3 or 4 IDH1-mutant astrocytomas with loss of nuclear ATRX. The samples were drawn from NOA16, a multicentre, single-arm, open-label phase I trial in Germany that tested a mutant IDH1 peptide vaccine in humans for the first time. The DNeasy Blood and Tissue Kit was used to extract genomic DNA from EDTA blood for TCRB sequencing. Paper-wide results and their limitations: The authors stated that sample limitations prevented analyses of patient blood samples from being reproduced. Availability determined which PBMC samples were chosen for TCRB deep sequencing. Immune responses induced by the vaccine were seen in approximately 93% of patients across multiple MHC alleles. Pseudoprogression appeared unrelated to alterations in the top peripheral T cell clonotypes detected by TCRB sequencing.

Receptors were amplified or captured by the immunoSEQ multiplex PCR assay. Following the manufacturer's protocol, the hsTCRB Kit was used to amplify rearranged TCR beta chain sequences. Sequencing of TCRB libraries was carried out on an Illumina MiSeq. Concerning the study's data processing: The kit vendor's proprietary platform handled demultiplexing, trimming and gene mapping. The clones in this table, taken by TCRdb from immuneACCESS, are in-frame only. Not every clone is retained; where verified, under half of the shortfall comes from an unresolved V gene, and the cause of the rest is unknown. D and trimming were read from the DNA, whereas the V and J calls and clone size are those reported in that table. For this sample the table gives 30,000 to 40,000 clones, of which around 81% were detected only once. The top ten constitute about 12% of the sample. This TCR derives from a man in his fifties or sixties with glioma. Source: PBMCs, taken from a glioma patient whose treatment included an IDH1 peptide vaccine.

Here is the DNA: TGTGCCAGCAGCCCCGTCGCGTCTCCGAACACCGGGGAGCTGTTTTTT. Translated, this gives CASSPVASPNTGELFF. This chain is built from TRBV7-8 and TRBJ2-2, with the D gene too uncertain to name. Sequences SGHVS (CDR1) and FQNEAQ (CDR2) are obtained from the germline V gene. Reading from cysteine to phenylalanine, the CDR3 counts 16 amino acids. Just CDR3 DNA is preserved here, 48 bases in frame from base 1. Trimming takes 5 bases from V and 0 bases from J, and the germline ends sit 13 bases apart.